This T cell receptor beta chain was captured by sequencing in a study of cytomegalovirus exposure and HLA in healthy donors. As concerns this clone: Its target is unknown.

The donors (healthy individuals) were bone marrow donors. V shed 7 bases and J shed 5 bases, with 15 bases lying between them. Germline V gene sequence: CDR1 MGHRA, CDR2 YSYEKL. CDR3 length: 13 residues. Findings of the study overall: Later analysis found that TCR beta chains associated with HLA were more clonally expanded than other, equally common chains.

The PCR was carried out with 60 Vbeta primers and 13 Jbeta primers. Some clones are missing from TCRdb's copy, which holds only in-frame ones; the method was immunoSEQ multiplex PCR. The sample lists about 170,000 clones; approximately 78% were seen once. Sequenced input: PBMCs. The rearrangement joins TRBV4-1 to TRBJ2-7; tentatively, D is TRBD1 (6 bases). The receptor was isolated from a woman aged 18-29 years in good health and CMV-seronegative. DNA of the CDR3: TGCGCCAGCAAAGCCCAGGGGAATGACGAGCAGTACTTC. Translated, it gives CASKAQGNDEQYF.